This T cell receptor (beta chain) was identified during a study of blood T cell repertoires in COVID-19. Study information: Acute and convalescent COVID-19 samples came from the United States, Italy and Spain. T cells, B-cell-depleted T cells, or PBMCs provided the cDNA or gDNA that served as material.

Study processing details: Scientists estimated how many nucleated cells there were by amplifying reference gene primers. The data were produced by immunoSEQ multiplex PCR, yet TCRdb's version contains in-frame clones alone and is incomplete. V and J calls and clone size are copied from that table; D and trimming were computed from the DNA. The sample holds about 280,000 clones; approximately 85% are singletons and the top ten take 9.5% to 11%. The specimen was peripheral blood. The TCR originated in an older woman with acute or convalescent COVID-19.

For the CDR3, the DNA is TGTGCCAGCAGTTACTCCCGGGGGGTGGTTGGCTACACCTTC. Residues: CASSYSRGVVGYTF. The chain combines TRBV6-5 with TRBJ1-2, with D maybe TRBD1 (5 bases). Germline V CDR1 and CDR2: MNHEY, SVGAGI. The V and J ends lost 0 bases and 7 bases respectively, with 12 bases between them. The CDR3 runs 14 residues.